Listed below are T cell receptor beta chains from one sample, sequenced in a study of T cells in Graves' hyperthyroidism and ophthalmopathy. TCRdb re-analysed the multiplex PCR reads in MiXCR, keeping a single row per CDR3 protein. The table shows fewer than 650,000 distinct CDR3 sequences, with around 14% occurring only once. Sequences were obtained from blood. Every receptor here comes from a woman younger than 35 with Graves' ophthalmopathy. Both conserved end residues are part of each CDR3. Each record gives: V gene, CDR3 protein.

V gene: TRBV6-2/TRBV6-3
CDR3 protein: CASSYASRVAQYF

V gene: TRBV28
CDR3 protein: CASSYLAGVGEQYF

V gene: TRBV19
CDR3 protein: CASSIGASGYNEQFF

V gene: TRBV6-1
CDR3 protein: CASSLGGEPSGETQYF

V gene: TRBV20-1
CDR3 protein: CSAHSTGRTKSGANVLTF

V gene: TRBV20-1
CDR3 protein: CSARGGRSGLAPDQETQYF

V gene: TRBV5-6
CDR3 protein: CASSGTSGRDEQFF

V gene: TRBV28
CDR3 protein: CASSPSWTQQETQYF

V gene: TRBV2
CDR3 protein: CASSDPGPASTDTQYF

V gene: TRBV7-2
CDR3 protein: CASRRTSGSSYEQYF

V gene: TRBV20-1
CDR3 protein: CSASPAVMNQPQHF

V gene: TRBV28
CDR3 protein: CASRYQGPPGNSPLHF

V gene: TRBV7-8
CDR3 protein: CASSLSAGETQYF

V gene: TRBV7-9
CDR3 protein: CASSSELGNTIYF

V gene: TRBV9
CDR3 protein: CASSVEGREWLNEQYF

V gene: TRBV27
CDR3 protein: CASTPKPQGGRETQYF

V gene: TRBV19
CDR3 protein: CASSIGLAAPYNEQFF

V gene: TRBV12-3/TRBV12-4
CDR3 protein: CASSPTEAYEQYF

V gene: TRBV14
CDR3 protein: CASSQRGLWDRSGEQYF

V gene: TRBV18
CDR3 protein: CASSPRGVSGNTIYF

V gene: TRBV9
CDR3 protein: CASSPPGARGGYTF

V gene: TRBV5-4
CDR3 protein: CASSPDLQGRTDTQYF

V gene: TRBV30
CDR3 protein: CACPPKGRNTGELFF

V gene: TRBV7-2
CDR3 protein: CASSLVVDSSYEQYF

V gene: TRBV14
CDR3 protein: CASSPTRVYQETQYF

V gene: TRBV12-5
CDR3 protein: CASGFLIRDENTEAFF

V gene: TRBV6-1
CDR3 protein: CASRSPQGGNEQFF

V gene: TRBV19
CDR3 protein: CASSEDREMNTEAFF

V gene: TRBV27
CDR3 protein: CASSLTFWGNEQFF

V gene: TRBV28
CDR3 protein: CASIMTANTEAFF

V gene: TRBV27
CDR3 protein: CASSTGSDAQYF

V gene: TRBV5-1
CDR3 protein: CASSTTSYEQYF

V gene: TRBV27
CDR3 protein: CASSWTPEFGYGYTF

V gene: TRBV20-1
CDR3 protein: CSAGGGGRGEQYF